This TCR beta chain was identified in a study of T cells in localized non-small cell lung cancer (dated by TCRdb to between 2020 and 2021). Broadly, across the study: T cell repertoires of approximately 250 early-stage NSCLC patients were analyzed, with tumors being compared against uninvolved tumor-adjacent lungs. The cohort comprised around 250 treatment-naïve NSCLC patients with resected, localized lung tumors. A mean age of approximately 70 years was recorded for the NSCLC patients, of whom around 120 were male and about a hundred were female. The full study reports these points: Because multi-region sequencing of the tumors was not done, intratumor heterogeneity could not be ruled out. A median of roughly 60 of the top 100 tumor clones were detected in paired uninvolved adjacent lung, and about 29 of these tumor clones were also found among the top 100 clones of the paired uninvolved adjacent lung. Uninvolved tumor-adjacent lung showed the highest T cell clonality, higher than tumor, which suggests more focused antigenic responses in the uninvolved tumor-adjacent lung. Longer overall survival was associated with higher T cell density in blood, whereas shorter survival was associated with higher clonality in adjacent lung. Because the study design was exploratory, TCR variables were selected using unadjusted p-values without false-discovery rate correction.

CDR3 length: 15 amino acids, cysteine to phenylalanine. Left in the record is the CDR3 DNA by itself, 45 bases read in frame from the first base. CDR1 MNHGY and CDR2 SAAAGT were looked up in the germline V gene. V is trimmed back by 5 bases and J by 0 bases, and the junction contains 3 bases that no gene match accounts for. Turning to this clone: Its binding antigen is unknown. Base-call qualities are not available, and no considerably larger clone is one nucleotide away.

The immunoSEQ Assay was used to sequence TCR beta CDR3 regions from DNA. The study's own analysis went as follows. T cell density was computed as TCR beta template counts normalized to usable DNA estimated by amplifying housekeeping genes. The preseqR package was used to estimate richness by extrapolating to 400,000 templates for PBMC samples and to 120,000 templates for tissue samples. Clonality was calculated as one minus Pielou's evenness. To identify tissue-enriched TCRs, differential abundance testing was run on productive amino-acid clonotypes with a minimum total count of 5 and an alpha of 0.1. The Jaccard Index and the Morisita Overlap Index were used to quantify repertoire overlap between compartments. GLIPH clustered TCR beta CDR3s with public tetramer-defined viral CDR3s; viral motifs required at least three viral sequences plus V-gene enrichment. The table was pulled from immuneACCESS by TCRdb, which kept in-frame rearrangements only. Such tables lose some clones; where checked, under half of the loss comes from unresolved V genes, and the rest has no known cause. V, J and clone size are those of that table, while D and trimming were read from the DNA. The sample table shows about 9,800 clones, and around 42% are seen once. The top ten clones comprise 3.8% of the sample.

This sequence originates from a woman aged 35 to 70 with stage I lung adenocarcinoma. This specimen was lymph node tissue, taken before any cancer treatment. The chain is made from TRBV6-8 and TRBJ1-4, and TRBD1 aligns with 7 junction nucleotides. The CDR3 has the sequence CASSTGDATNEKLFF. The DNA is as follows: TGTGCCAGCAGTACAGGGGATGCAACTAATGAAAAACTGTTTTTT.